This entry features one TCR beta chain sequence. The antigen is undetermined. PCR employed 60 Vbeta and 13 Jbeta primers. Some clones are missing from TCRdb's copy, which holds only in-frame ones; the method was immunoSEQ multiplex PCR. The table lists around 120,000 clones, around three quarters of them singletons, with about 1.7% in the top ten. The data were obtained in a study of cytomegalovirus exposure and HLA in healthy donors. Findings and caveats of the study: In a later analysis, parvovirus B19, influenza, CMV and Epstein-Barr virus appeared linked to several top co-occurrence clusters.

The TCR comes from a woman aged 45-60 years in good health and CMV-seronegative. The specimen was PBMCs.

The CDR3 DNA follows: TGTGCCAGTAAGGAGGGTGGCACAGATACGCAGTATTTT. Translation gives CASKEGGTDTQYF. The chain couples TRBV19 to TRBJ2-3; perhaps TRBD2 as D (6 bases). There are 13 residues in the CDR3. The germline V gene has CDR1 LNHDA and CDR2 SQIVND (reference sequence). V was pared by 7 bases and J by 1 base, with 9 bases between.